This TCR beta chain originates from a study of T cell changes during pregnancy in multiple sclerosis. TCRdb's table, derived via immunoSEQ multiplex PCR, lists solely in-frame clones and lacks some. The sample includes 50,000 to 60,000 clones, approximately 90% of them seen just once. This material consisted of peripheral blood, taken after pregnancy. The sequence was obtained from a female donor in good health, enrolled as a control in a pregnancy study.

The CDR3 protein is CASRTGTEAFF. The CDR3 DNA follows: TGTGCCAGCCGGACTGGGACTGAAGCTTTCTTT. The chain is built from TRBV6-1 and TRBJ1-1; no clear D. The germline V and J ends were trimmed by 8 bases and 5 bases, with 9 bases remaining between them. Germline assignment: CDR1 MNHNS and CDR2 SASEGT. This CDR3 is built from 11 residues.